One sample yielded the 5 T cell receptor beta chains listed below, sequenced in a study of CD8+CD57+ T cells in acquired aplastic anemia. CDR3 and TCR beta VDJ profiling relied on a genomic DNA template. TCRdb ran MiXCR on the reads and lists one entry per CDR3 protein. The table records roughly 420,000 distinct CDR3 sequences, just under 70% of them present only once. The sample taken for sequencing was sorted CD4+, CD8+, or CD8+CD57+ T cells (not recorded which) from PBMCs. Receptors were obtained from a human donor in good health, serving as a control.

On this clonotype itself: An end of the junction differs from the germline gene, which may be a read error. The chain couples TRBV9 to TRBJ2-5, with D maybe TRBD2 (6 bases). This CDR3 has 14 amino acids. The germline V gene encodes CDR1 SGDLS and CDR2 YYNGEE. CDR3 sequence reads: CASSSHVGDSGNNF. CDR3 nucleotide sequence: TGTGCCAGCAGCTCACACGTAGGGGACTCTGGAAACAACTTC. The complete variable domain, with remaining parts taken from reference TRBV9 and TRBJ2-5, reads DSGVTQTPKHLITATGQRVTLRCSPRSGDLSVYWYQQSLDQGLQFLIQYYNGEERAKGNILERFSAQQFPDLHSELNLSSLELGDSALYFCASSSHVGDSGNNFGPGTRLLVL.

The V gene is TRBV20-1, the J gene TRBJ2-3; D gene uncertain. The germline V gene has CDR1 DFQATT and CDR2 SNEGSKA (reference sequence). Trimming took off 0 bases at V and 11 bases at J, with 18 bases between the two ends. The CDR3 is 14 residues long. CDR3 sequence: CSARDPGRYNEQYF. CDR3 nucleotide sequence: TGCAGTGCTAGAGACCCCGGAAGGTACAATGAGCAGTATTTT.

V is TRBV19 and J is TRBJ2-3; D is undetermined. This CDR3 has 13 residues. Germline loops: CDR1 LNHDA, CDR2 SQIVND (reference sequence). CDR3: CGIIPRNTDTQYF. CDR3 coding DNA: TGTGGCATTATACCGAGGAACACAGATACGCAGTATTTT.

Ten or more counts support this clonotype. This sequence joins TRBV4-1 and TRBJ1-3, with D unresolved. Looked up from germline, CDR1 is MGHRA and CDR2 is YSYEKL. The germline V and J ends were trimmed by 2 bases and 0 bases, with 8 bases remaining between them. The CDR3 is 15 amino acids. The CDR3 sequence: CASSQTFGSGNTIYF. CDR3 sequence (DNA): TGCGCCAGCAGCCAAACATTTGGCTCTGGAAACACCATATATTTT.

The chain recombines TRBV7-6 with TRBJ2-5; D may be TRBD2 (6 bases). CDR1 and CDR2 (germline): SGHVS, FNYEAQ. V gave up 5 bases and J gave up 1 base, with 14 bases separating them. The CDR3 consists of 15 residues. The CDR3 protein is CASSPKAGGQETQYF. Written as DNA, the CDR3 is TGTGCCAGCAGCCCCAAAGCCGGGGGCCAAGAGACCCAGTACTTC.